This T cell receptor beta chain was recorded in a study of cytomegalovirus exposure and HLA in healthy donors. Primers for the PCR totalled 60 Vbeta and 13 Jbeta. Method: immunoSEQ multiplex PCR; TCRdb's copy keeps in-frame clones and lacks some. The sample consists of about 76,000 clones, about three quarters of them appearing once. The ends were cut back, 3 bases at V and 9 bases at J, with 12 bases in the middle. Looked up from germline, CDR1 is SSHAT and CDR2 is FNYEAQ (reference sequence). The CDR3 runs 13 residues. The chain has TRBV7-7 and TRBJ2-1; D may be TRBD2 (7 bases). Sequenced sample: PBMCs. The TCR originated in a male donor in good health and CMV-seropositive. DNA for the CDR3: TGTGCCAGCAGCTTGGCAGGGGAGGGTGAGCAGTTCTTC. Its protein is CASSLAGEGEQFF.